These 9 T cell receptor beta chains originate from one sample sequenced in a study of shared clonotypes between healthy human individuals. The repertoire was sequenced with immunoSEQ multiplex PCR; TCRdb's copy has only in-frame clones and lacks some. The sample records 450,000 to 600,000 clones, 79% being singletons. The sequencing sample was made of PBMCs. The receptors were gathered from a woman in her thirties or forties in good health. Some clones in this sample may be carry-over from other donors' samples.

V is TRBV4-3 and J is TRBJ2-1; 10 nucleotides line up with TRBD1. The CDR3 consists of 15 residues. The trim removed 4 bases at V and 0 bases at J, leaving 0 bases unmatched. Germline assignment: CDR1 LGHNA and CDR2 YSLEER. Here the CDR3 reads CASSRTGGSYNEQFF. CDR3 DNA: TGCGCCAGCAGCCGGACAGGGGGCTCCTACAATGAGCAGTTCTTC.

CDR3 sequence (DNA): TGTGCCAGCAGCTTAGCGTTTAGCGGGAGTGCGTACGAGCAGTACTTC. This translates into CASSLAFSGSAYEQYF. V is TRBV7-2 and J is TRBJ2-7; 9 nucleotides align to TRBD2. The CDR3 has 16 amino acids. The germline V gene has CDR1 SGHTA and CDR2 FQGNSA. With V trimmed by 0 bases and J by 4 bases, 7 bases remained unmatched. The variable domain in full, completed from reference TRBV7-2 and TRBJ2-7, reads GAGVSQSPSNKVTEKGKDVELRCDPISGHTALYWYRQSLGQGLEFLIYFQGNSAPDKSGLPSDRFSAERTGGSVSTLTIQRTQQEDSAVYLCASSLAFSGSAYEQYFGPGTRLTVT.

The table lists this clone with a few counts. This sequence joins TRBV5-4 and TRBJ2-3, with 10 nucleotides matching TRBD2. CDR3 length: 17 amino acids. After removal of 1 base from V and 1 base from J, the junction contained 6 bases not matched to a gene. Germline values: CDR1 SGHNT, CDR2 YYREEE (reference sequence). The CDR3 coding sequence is TGTGCCAGCAGCTTGAGTGGACTAGCGGTCGGCACAGATACGCAGTATTTT. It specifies CASSLSGLAVGTDTQYF.

The chain's CDR3 is CASSLVGGYEQYF. The DNA of the CDR3 is TGTGCCAGCAGCTTAGTCGGCGGCTACGAGCAGTACTTC. The V gene is TRBV7-3, the J gene TRBJ2-7; the D is unclear. The germline CDR1 and CDR2 sequences are SGHTA and FQGTGA. The CDR3 loop spans 13 amino acids. Trimming left V 2 bases short and J 3 bases short, with 8 bases between.

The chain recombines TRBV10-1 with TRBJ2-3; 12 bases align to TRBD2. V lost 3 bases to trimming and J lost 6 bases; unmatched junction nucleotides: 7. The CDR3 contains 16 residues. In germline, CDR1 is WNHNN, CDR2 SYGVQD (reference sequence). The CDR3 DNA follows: TGCGCCAGCAGTGATTCAGGACTAGCGGGATTTGATACGCAGTATTTT. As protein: CASSDSGLAGFDTQYF.

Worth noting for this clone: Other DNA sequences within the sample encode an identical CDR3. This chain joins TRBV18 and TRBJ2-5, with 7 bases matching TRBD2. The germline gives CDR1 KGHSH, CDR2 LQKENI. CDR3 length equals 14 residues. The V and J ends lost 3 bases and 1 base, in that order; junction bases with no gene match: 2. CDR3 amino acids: CASSPPSGQETQYF. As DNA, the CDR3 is TGTGCCAGCTCACCTCCTAGCGGCCAAGAGACCCAGTACTTC.

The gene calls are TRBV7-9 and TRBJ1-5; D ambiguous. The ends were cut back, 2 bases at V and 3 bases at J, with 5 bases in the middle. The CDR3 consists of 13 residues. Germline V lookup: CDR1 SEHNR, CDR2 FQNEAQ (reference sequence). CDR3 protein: CASSLKPNQPQHF. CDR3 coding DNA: TGTGCCAGCAGCTTAAAACCCAATCAGCCCCAGCATTTT. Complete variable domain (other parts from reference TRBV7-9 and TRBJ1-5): DTGVSQNPRHKITKRGQNVTFRCDPISEHNRLYWYRQTLGQGPEFLTYFQNEAQLEKSRLLSDRFSAERPKGSFSTLEIQRTEQGDSAMYLCASSLKPNQPQHFGDGTRLSIL.

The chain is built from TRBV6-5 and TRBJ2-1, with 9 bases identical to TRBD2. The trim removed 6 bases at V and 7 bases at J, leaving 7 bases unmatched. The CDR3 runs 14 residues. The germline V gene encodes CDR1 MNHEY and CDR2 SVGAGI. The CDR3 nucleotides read TGTGCCAGCAGGGAAGCGGGAGGAAGGAATGAGCAGTTCTTC. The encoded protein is CASREAGGRNEQFF.

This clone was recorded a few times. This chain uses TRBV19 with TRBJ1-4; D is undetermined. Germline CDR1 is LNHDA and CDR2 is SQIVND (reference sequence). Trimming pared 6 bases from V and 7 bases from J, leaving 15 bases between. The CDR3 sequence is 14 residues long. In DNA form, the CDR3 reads TGTGCCAGTAGGCCTAAGGAGAATACTGAAAAACTGTTTTTT. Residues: CASRPKENTEKLFF.